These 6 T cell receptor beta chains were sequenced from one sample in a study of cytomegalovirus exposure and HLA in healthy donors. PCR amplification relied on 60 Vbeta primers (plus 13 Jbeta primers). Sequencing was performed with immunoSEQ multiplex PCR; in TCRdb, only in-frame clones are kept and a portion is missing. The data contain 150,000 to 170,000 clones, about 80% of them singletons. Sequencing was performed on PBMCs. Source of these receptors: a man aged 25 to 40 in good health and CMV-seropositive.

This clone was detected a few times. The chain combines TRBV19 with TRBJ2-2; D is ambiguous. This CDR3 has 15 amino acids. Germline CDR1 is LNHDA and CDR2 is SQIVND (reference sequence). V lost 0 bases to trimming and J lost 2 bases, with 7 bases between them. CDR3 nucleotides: TGTGCCAGTAGTATAGATCCCCTAAACACCGGGGAGCTGTTTTTT. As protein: CASSIDPLNTGELFF. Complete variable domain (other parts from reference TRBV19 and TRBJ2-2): DGGITQSPKYLFRKEGQNVTLSCEQNLNHDAMYWYRQDPGQGLRLIYYSQIVNDFQKGDIAEGYSVSREKKESFPLTVTSAQKNPTAFYLCASSIDPLNTGELFFGEGSRLTVL.

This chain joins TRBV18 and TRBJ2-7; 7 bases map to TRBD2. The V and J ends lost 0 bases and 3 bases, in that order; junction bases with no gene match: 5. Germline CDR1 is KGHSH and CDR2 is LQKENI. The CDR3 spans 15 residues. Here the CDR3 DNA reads TGTGCCAGCTCACCACCGGGAGGGGAGGGCTACGAGCAGTACTTC. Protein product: CASSPPGGEGYEQYF.

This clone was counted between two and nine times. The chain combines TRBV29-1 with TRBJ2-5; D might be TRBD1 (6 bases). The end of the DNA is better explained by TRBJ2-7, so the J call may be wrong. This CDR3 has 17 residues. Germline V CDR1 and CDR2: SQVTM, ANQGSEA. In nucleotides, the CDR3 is TGCAGCGTTTCGGTCTTCGGACAGCAAAAGGACCTTTACGAGCAGTACTTC. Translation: CSVSVFGQQKDLYEQYF.

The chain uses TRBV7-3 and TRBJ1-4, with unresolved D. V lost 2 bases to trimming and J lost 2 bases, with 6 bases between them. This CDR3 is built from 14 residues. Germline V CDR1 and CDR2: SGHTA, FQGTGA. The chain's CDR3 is CASSLEQTNEKLFF. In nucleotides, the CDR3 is TGTGCCAGCAGCTTAGAACAGACTAATGAAAAACTGTTTTTT.

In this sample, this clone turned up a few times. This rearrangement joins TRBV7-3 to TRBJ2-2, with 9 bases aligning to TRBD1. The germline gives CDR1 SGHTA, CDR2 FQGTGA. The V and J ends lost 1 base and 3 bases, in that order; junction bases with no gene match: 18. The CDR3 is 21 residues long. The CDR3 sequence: CASSLKGSNEVWTGDTGELFF. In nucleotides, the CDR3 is TGTGCCAGCAGCTTAAAAGGGTCGAATGAGGTGTGGACAGGGGACACCGGGGAGCTGTTTTTT.

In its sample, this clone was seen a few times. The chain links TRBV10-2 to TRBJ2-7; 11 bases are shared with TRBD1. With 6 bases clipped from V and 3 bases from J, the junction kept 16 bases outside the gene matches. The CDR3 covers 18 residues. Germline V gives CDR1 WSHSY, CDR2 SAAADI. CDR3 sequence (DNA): TGCGCCAGCAGCGAAGGTCGTCGGACAGGGGGCAGCCTCTACGAGCAGTACTTC. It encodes CASSEGRRTGGSLYEQYF.